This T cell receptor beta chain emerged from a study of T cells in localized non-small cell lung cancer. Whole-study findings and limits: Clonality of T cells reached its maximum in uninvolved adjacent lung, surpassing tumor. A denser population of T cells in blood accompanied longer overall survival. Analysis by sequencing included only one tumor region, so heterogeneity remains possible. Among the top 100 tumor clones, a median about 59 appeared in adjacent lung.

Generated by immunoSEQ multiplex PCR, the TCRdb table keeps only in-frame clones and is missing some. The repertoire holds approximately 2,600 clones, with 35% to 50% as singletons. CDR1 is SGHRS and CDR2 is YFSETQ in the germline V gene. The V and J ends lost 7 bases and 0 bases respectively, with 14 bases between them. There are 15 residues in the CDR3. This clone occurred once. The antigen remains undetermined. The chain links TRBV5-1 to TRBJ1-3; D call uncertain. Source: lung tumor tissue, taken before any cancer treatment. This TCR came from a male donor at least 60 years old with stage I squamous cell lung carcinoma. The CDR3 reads CASGSGRNSGNTIYF. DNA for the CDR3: TGCGCCAGCGGCTCAGGACGGAACTCTGGAAACACCATATATTTT.